This T cell receptor beta chain is from a study of cytomegalovirus exposure and HLA in healthy donors. Study at large: Genotyping of hundreds of donors showed that 80% to 85% belonged to the Caucasian-associated ancestry cluster. General study findings and limits: Later, TCR association rates were found to vary by HLA locus, highest for DRB1 and lowest for HLA-C.

In the PCR, 60 Vbeta and 13 Jbeta primers were used. In the authors' methods: In a later analysis, the count reached 76 million or so unique TCR beta chains, with roughly 12 million shared. Measured with immunoSEQ multiplex PCR; TCRdb has only the in-frame clones, and not every one. The V and J calls and the clone size are those of that table, but D and trimming were determined from the DNA. This sample has about 160,000 clones, with 80% to 85% found just once. Comments on this clone: Its antigen is still unknown.

The CDR3 runs 16 residues. Germline assignment: CDR1 SGDLS and CDR2 YYNGEE. V gave up 1 base and J gave up 1 base; unmatched junction bases: 4. The gene calls are TRBV9 and TRBJ2-3; 9 bases map to TRBD2. The sample consisted of PBMCs. This sequence originates from a woman under 30 in good health and CMV-seronegative. The CDR3 nucleotides read TGTGCCAGCAGCGTACACGTAGCGGGAGGCACAGATACGCAGTATTTT. Residues: CASSVHVAGGTDTQYF.